The 4 T cell receptor beta chains below come from one sample, sequenced in a study of blood T cell repertoires in COVID-19. Profiling relied on immunoSEQ multiplex PCR, and the TCRdb table lists in-frame clones only, not all of them. The sample has over 300,000 clones, about 90% seen once; the top ten hold 6% to 7.5%. Sequenced: peripheral blood. These receptors were taken from a man between 18 and 29 years old with active or convalescent COVID-19.

The chain combines TRBV29-1 with TRBJ2-7, with D tentatively TRBD2 (5 bases). The V end was cut by 2 bases, the J end by 3 bases, with 17 bases between. The CDR3 loop spans 15 amino acids. Germline CDR1 is SQVTM and CDR2 is ANQGSEA. CDR3 in DNA: TGCAGCGTTGAATTTGTGGACGCGGCGGGCTACGAGCAGTACTTC. It codes for CSVEFVDAAGYEQYF.

This chain connects TRBV25-1 to TRBJ2-2; 10 nucleotides match TRBD2. Germline CDR1 is MGHDK and CDR2 is SYGVNS. This CDR3 region has 15 residues. V lost 3 bases and J lost 5; bases outside the gene matches: 3. CDR3 DNA sequence: TGTGCCAGCAGTGACCCTAGCGGGAGAACCGGGGAGCTGTTTTTT. Its translation: CASSDPSGRTGELFF.

To note about this clone: The germline gene is not matched at one end of the junction; a read error may be the cause. The chain couples TRBV7-8 to TRBJ1-1; D not certain. The CDR3 totals 15 residues. CDR1 is SGHVS, CDR2 FQNEAQ, per germline. CDR3: CASSLAPAVNTEAFF. CDR3 coding DNA: TGTGCCAGCAGCTTAGCGCCGGCGGTGAACACTGAAGCTTTTTTT.

The chain couples TRBV7-2 to TRBJ1-1, with TRBD1 identical over 10 bases. Per germline, CDR1 SGHTA and CDR2 FQGNSA. The CDR3 extends over 15 amino acids. Losses at the gene ends were 4 bases for V and 8 bases for J; bases not matched to a gene: 10. CDR3 DNA sequence: TGTGCCAGCAGCTCACCGGGACAGGGGAGAGGAGAAGCTTTCTTT. Translated: CASSSPGQGRGEAFF.